This entry lists 28 T cell receptor beta chains sequenced from one sample in a study of CD8 T cell repertoires and HIV-1 epitope variants. Profiling relied on immunoSEQ multiplex PCR, and the TCRdb table lists in-frame clones only, not all of them. This sample carries a few thousand clones, around 69% of them seen once, and the ten largest clones take roughly 44%. Their cognate antigens are unknown. The sample taken for sequencing was cultured CD8+ T cells derived from PBMCs. These receptors all come from a male donor with HIV.

The V gene is TRBV5-1, the J gene TRBJ2-2; D not resolved. Germline CDR1 SGHRS, CDR2 YFSETQ. Trimming pared 3 bases from V and 4 bases from J, leaving 7 bases between. This CDR3 spans 13 amino acids. As DNA, the CDR3 is TGCGCCAGCAGCTCGGCCCTCACCGGGGAGCTGTTTTTT. Its translation: CASSSALTGELFF.

The CDR3 sequence is CASSISTVNTGELFF. In DNA form, the CDR3 reads TGTGCCAGTAGTATTTCGACAGTGAACACCGGGGAGCTGTTTTTT. V usage is TRBV19 and J usage is TRBJ2-2, with a possible D match to TRBD1 (5 bases). V shed 3 bases and J shed 1 base, with 9 bases lying between them. The CDR3 extends over 15 amino acids. Germline V lookup: CDR1 LNHDA, CDR2 SQIVND (reference sequence).

The rearrangement joins TRBV19 to TRBJ1-1, with no clear D. The CDR3 runs 15 residues. The V end lost 2 bases, the J end lost 1 base, and 11 bases lay between the germline ends. Germline assignment: CDR1 LNHDA and CDR2 SQIVND (reference sequence). The CDR3 DNA is TGTGCCAGTAGTATAACGTCTGCAGGGAACACTGAAGCTTTCTTT. This codes for CASSITSAGNTEAFF.

This clone was picked up a small number of times. The J gene is TRBJ2-3, the V gene TRBV7-3; 8 bases agree with TRBD2. The CDR3 extends over 15 amino acids. The ends lost 3 bases at V and 1 base at J; junction bases unmatched: 3. From germline, CDR1 is SGHTA and CDR2 FQGTGA. DNA of the CDR3: TGTGCCAGCAGCTTTGCAGCGGGGGGCACAGATACGCAGTATTTT. It codes for CASSFAAGGTDTQYF.

The chain joins TRBV28 to TRBJ1-2, with D perhaps TRBD1 (5 bases). Germline V gene lookup returns CDR1 MDHEN and CDR2 SYDVKM. The CDR3 contains 15 residues. V dropped 3 bases and J dropped 5 bases, with 16 bases sitting between them. CDR3 sequence (DNA): TGTGCCAGCAGTTTCCCCAGGGACGGGAAGTATGGCTACACCTTC. Residues: CASSFPRDGKYGYTF.

The V gene is TRBV27, the J gene TRBJ2-1, with no clear D. CDR3 length: 13 amino acids. Germline V gene sequence: CDR1 MNHEY, CDR2 SMNVEV (reference sequence). V dropped 3 bases and J dropped 13 bases, with 16 bases sitting between them. The CDR3 here is CASSFSIKGTQFF. In DNA form, the CDR3 reads TGTGCCAGCAGTTTTTCCATTAAGGGTACTCAGTTCTTC.

This clone appeared a few times. V is TRBV4-3 and J is TRBJ2-2, with TRBD1 as a possible D gene (6 bases). V gave up 1 base and J gave up 6 bases, with 18 bases separating them. The CDR3 loop spans 17 amino acids. Germline V gene sequence: CDR1 LGHNA, CDR2 YSLEER. This chain's CDR3 is CASSQVPFRGGAGELFF. The CDR3 nucleotides read TGCGCCAGCAGCCAAGTCCCCTTCCGAGGGGGAGCCGGGGAGCTGTTTTTT.

The chain carries TRBV5-1 and TRBJ2-1, with 8 nucleotides matching TRBD2. Trimming took 4 bases from V and 2 from J; bases not matched to a gene: 23. The CDR3 loop spans 21 amino acids. Germline CDR1 reads SGHRS; CDR2 reads YFSETQ. The CDR3 DNA is TGCGCCAGCAGCCTCCACCCCCAGCGGGGGATCGTCGGGGGTGCCTACAATGAGCAGTTCTTC. As protein: CASSLHPQRGIVGGAYNEQFF.

The chain combines TRBV5-5 with TRBJ1-6; D gene unclear. The germline V and J ends were trimmed by 0 bases and 7 bases, with 5 bases remaining between them. Looked up from germline, CDR1 is SGHKS and CDR2 is YYEKEE (reference sequence). CDR3 length equals 13 residues. CDR3: CASSLDVNSPLHF. DNA for the CDR3: TGTGCCAGCAGCTTGGATGTAAATTCACCCCTCCACTTT.

The chain carries TRBV7-8 and TRBJ1-5; D gene uncertain. This CDR3 region has 15 residues. V lost 2 bases, J lost 1 base, and 9 bases lay in between. CDR1 is SGHVS, CDR2 FQNEAQ, per germline. The CDR3 reads CASSLRRVSNQPQHF. DNA of the CDR3: TGTGCCAGCAGCTTACGCCGGGTCAGCAATCAGCCCCAGCATTTT.

The chain links TRBV5-1 to TRBJ1-1, with D possibly TRBD1 on 6 matching bases. The CDR3 consists of 17 residues. V shed 3 bases and J shed 3 bases, with 21 bases lying between them. Germline values: CDR1 SGHRS, CDR2 YFSETQ. CDR3 nucleotide sequence: TGCGCCAGCAGCTCTAGGGGGGCAGGTAATCTGTACACTGAAGCTTTCTTT. This gives the protein CASSSRGAGNLYTEAFF.

This chain links TRBV28 with TRBJ2-5; D is tentatively TRBD1 or TRBD2 (6 bases each). This CDR3 has 14 residues. Germline CDR1 MDHEN, CDR2 SYDVKM. V lost 4 bases, J lost 4 bases, and 13 bases lay in between. The CDR3 is CASSWSQGGETQYF. The CDR3 bases are TGTGCCAGCAGTTGGTCACAGGGAGGAGAGACCCAGTACTTC.

The chain uses TRBV4-3 and TRBJ2-1; the match to TRBD2 covers 11 bases. This CDR3 is built from 15 residues. V was clipped by 4 bases and J by 9 bases; unmatched bases: 8. Germline CDR1 reads LGHNA; CDR2 reads YSLEER. CDR3 residues: CASSPGASGGSEQFF. The CDR3 nucleotides read TGCGCCAGCAGCCCGGGGGCTAGCGGGGGGAGTGAGCAGTTCTTC.

The J gene is TRBJ2-1, the V gene TRBV20-1, with D unclear. Germline CDR1 is DFQATT and CDR2 is SNEGSKA (reference sequence). The CDR3 consists of 11 residues. V was clipped by 0 bases and J by 14 bases, with 11 bases between them. The CDR3 sequence: CSAREPNSEFF. The CDR3 bases are TGCAGTGCTAGAGAACCAAACTCGGAGTTCTTC.

The J gene is TRBJ1-2, the V gene TRBV28; 9 nucleotides agree with TRBD1. With 2 bases clipped from V and 8 bases from J, the junction kept 18 bases outside the gene matches. The germline gives CDR1 MDHEN, CDR2 SYDVKM. The CDR3 extends over 18 amino acids. The CDR3 here is CASSLRETGGTAITGYTF. The CDR3 nucleotides are TGTGCCAGCAGTTTAAGGGAGACAGGGGGGACCGCAATAACAGGCTACACCTTC.

The chain employs TRBV4-2 and TRBJ2-7, with TRBD2 matching 11 bases. CDR3 length: 17 amino acids. V lost 0 bases to trimming and J lost 4 bases; unmatched junction nucleotides: 8. Germline V gene sequence: CDR1 LGHNA, CDR2 YNFKEQ. The CDR3: CASSQEIPLAGDYEQYF. CDR3 nucleotides: TGTGCCAGCAGCCAAGAGATTCCACTAGCGGGGGATTACGAGCAGTACTTC.

V and J are TRBV25-1 and TRBJ2-7, with a possible D match to TRBD1 (6 bases). This CDR3 is built from 14 residues. The V end was cut by 3 bases, the J end by 0 bases, with 9 bases between. The germline CDR1 and CDR2 sequences are MGHDK and SYGVNS. For the CDR3, the DNA is TGTGCCAGCAGTGACACGGACAGCTCCTACGAGCAGTACTTC. Residues: CASSDTDSSYEQYF.

This sequence joins TRBV9 and TRBJ2-2; D possibly matches TRBD1 or TRBD2 (5 bases each). With 1 base removed from V and 2 bases from J, the gap between germline ends came to 9 bases. This CDR3 spans 15 amino acids. Germline V gene sequence: CDR1 SGDLS, CDR2 YYNGEE. DNA of the CDR3: TGTGCCAGCAGCGTACGAGGGGATAACACCGGGGAGCTGTTTTTT. It codes for CASSVRGDNTGELFF. Combining the CDR3 with reference TRBV9 and TRBJ2-2 gives the whole variable domain DSGVTQTPKHLITATGQRVTLRCSPRSGDLSVYWYQQSLDQGLQFLIQYYNGEERAKGNILERFSAQQFPDLHSELNLSSLELGDSALYFCASSVRGDNTGELFFGEGSRLTVL.

This chain joins TRBV10-3 and TRBJ2-7; the match to TRBD2 covers 8 bases. Looked up from germline, CDR1 is ENHRY and CDR2 is SYGVKD. This CDR3 is 11 amino acids long. V shed 10 bases and J 6 bases; nucleotides not matched to a gene: 5. The DNA for the CDR3 is TGTGCCACCTCCGCGGGGGGCGAGCAGTACTTC. It yields the protein CATSAGGEQYF.

V gene TRBV4-2 combines with J gene TRBJ2-7; tentative D call: TRBD1 (7 bases). The CDR3 sequence is 14 residues long. The V gene's germline CDR1 is LGHNA and CDR2 YNFKEQ. Trimming cost V 5 bases and J 0 bases, with 11 bases left between them. The CDR3 bases are TGTGCCAGCAGCTACCAGGGGGGCTCCTACGAGCAGTACTTC. The encoded protein is CASSYQGGSYEQYF.

V gene TRBV6-6 combines with J gene TRBJ1-4, with D perhaps TRBD1 (6 bases). The CDR3 is 16 amino acids. CDR1 MNHNY and CDR2 SVGAGI come from the germline V gene (reference sequence). V lost 5 bases, J lost 3 bases, and 16 bases lay in between. The DNA of the CDR3 is TGTGCCAGCAGTAGGGGGGAGTCGTCCCCTAATGAAAAACTGTTTTTT. Encoded protein: CASSRGESSPNEKLFF.

The chain is built from TRBV7-2 and TRBJ2-7; 9 bases map to TRBD2. With V trimmed by 1 base and J by 7 bases, 8 bases remained unmatched. Germline V gene data show CDR1 as SGHTA and CDR2 as FQGNSA. This CDR3 has 15 amino acids. CDR3 sequence: CASSLVIAGVREQYF. The CDR3 DNA reads as TGTGCCAGCAGCTTAGTGATAGCGGGAGTGAGGGAGCAGTACTTC.

The rearrangement links TRBV19 to TRBJ2-1; weak D call: TRBD2 (5 bases). Trimming removed 3 bases at V and 0 bases at J, with 9 bases between. The CDR3 contains 15 residues. Germline CDR1 and CDR2: LNHDA and SQIVND (reference sequence). The CDR3 DNA follows: TGTGCCAGTAGTATCATAGCGCTCTCCTACAATGAGCAGTTCTTC. Translating gives CASSIIALSYNEQFF.

By share, this clone counts as medium-sized. The J gene is TRBJ2-7, the V gene TRBV7-9; 7 nucleotides line up with TRBD2. Losses at the gene ends were 1 base for V and 2 bases for J; bases not matched to a gene: 5. The CDR3 is 15 amino acids. CDR1 SEHNR and CDR2 FQNEAQ come from the germline V gene (reference sequence). The CDR3: CASSLVGGGAYEQYF. In DNA form, the CDR3 reads TGTGCCAGCAGCTTAGTGGGCGGGGGTGCCTACGAGCAGTACTTC.

This chain connects TRBV7-8 to TRBJ1-4; D is uncertain. This CDR3 contains 15 residues. Trimming shortened V by 1 base and J by 7 bases, and 13 bases separated the two germline ends. Germline-derived CDR1 and CDR2 are SGHVS and FQNEAQ. The CDR3, as DNA: TGTGCCAGCAGCTTAGGCGCCACTCCACGTGAAAAACTGTTTTTT. Translation: CASSLGATPREKLFF. The full variable domain, its missing parts supplied by reference TRBV7-8 and TRBJ1-4, is GAGVSQSPRYKVAKRGQDVALRCDPISGHVSLFWYQQALGQGPEFLTYFQNEAQLDKSGLPSDRFFAERPEGSVSTLKIQRTQQEDSAVYLCASSLGATPREKLFFGSGTQLSVL.

The V call is TRBV27, the J call TRBJ2-7; 9 bases fit TRBD1. Germline V CDR1 and CDR2: MNHEY, SMNVEV (reference sequence). After removal of 0 bases from V and 1 base from J, the junction contained 1 base not matched to a gene. The CDR3 sequence is 15 residues long. In nucleotides, the CDR3 is TGTGCCAGCAGTTTATCCGGGACAGGGTCCTACGAGCAGTACTTC. This gives the protein CASSLSGTGSYEQYF.

The J gene is TRBJ2-6, the V gene TRBV7-9; 11 bases match TRBD2. Looked up from germline, CDR1 is SEHNR and CDR2 is FQNEAQ (reference sequence). This CDR3 region has 19 residues. The junction had 6 bases not matched to a gene; V was cut back by 1 base and J by 1 base. DNA of the CDR3: TGTGCCAGCAGCTTAGTATCGGCTAGCGGGGGGTCTGGGGCCAACGTCCTGACTTTC. Translating it yields CASSLVSASGGSGANVLTF.

The chain couples TRBV27 to TRBJ2-3; TRBD2 matches at 8 bases. Germline assignment: CDR1 MNHEY and CDR2 SMNVEV (reference sequence). The junction had 21 bases not matched to a gene; V was cut back by 7 bases and J by 6 bases. This CDR3 region has 18 residues. The chain's CDR3 is CASTGGAAPSQRGDTQYF. In DNA, the CDR3 is TGTGCCAGCACGGGAGGGGCCGCACCCAGCCAACGGGGGGATACGCAGTATTTT.